The 24 T cell receptor beta chains listed next were all sequenced from one sample in a study of early T cells in non-severe SARS-CoV-2 infection. TCRdb re-analysed the 5' RACE reads in MiXCR, keeping a single row per CDR3 protein. The profile shows roughly 60,000 distinct CDR3 sequences, about an eighth of them singletons. Specimen: whole blood. These receptors all stem from an adult who was a healthcare worker with PCR-confirmed SARS-CoV-2 infection or an uninfected control (not recorded which).

This rearrangement joins TRBV11-2 to TRBJ2-5, with unresolved D. The CDR3 totals 12 residues. CDR1 and CDR2 from the germline V gene are SGHAT and FQNNGV. V was cut by 3 bases and J by 4 bases, with 6 bases left in between. CDR3 nucleotides: TGTGCCAGCAGCTTCAACACAGAGACCCAGTACTTC. This codes for CASSFNTETQYF. Full variable domain (missing parts from reference TRBV11-2 and TRBJ2-5): EAGVAQSPRYKIIEKRQSVAFWCNPISGHATLYWYQQILGQGPKLLIQFQNNGVVDDSQLPKDRFSAERLKGVDSTLKIQPAKLEDSAVYLCASSFNTETQYFGPGTRLLVL.

The J gene is TRBJ1-6, the V gene TRBV20-1, with D perhaps matching TRBD1 (5 bases). Germline V gives CDR1 DFQATT, CDR2 SNEGSKA (reference sequence). The CDR3 sequence is 13 residues long. Trimming left V 3 bases short and J 7 bases short, with 10 bases between. The CDR3 coding sequence is TGCAGTGCTAGCGCAGGGAGGAATTCACCCCTCCACTTT. Residues: CSASAGRNSPLHF.

This clonotype was seen many times. The CDR3 protein is CSVEDPLGSFLSTDTQYF. CDR3 coding DNA: TGCAGCGTTGAAGACCCCCTAGGTAGTTTCCTTAGCACAGATACGCAGTATTTT. V and J are TRBV29-1 and TRBJ2-3, with D uncertain. Germline V gene sequence: CDR1 SQVTM, CDR2 ANQGSEA. V shed 0 bases and J shed 0 bases, with 19 bases lying between them. This CDR3 has 18 residues.

This clonotype was found many times. The CDR3 region is CASILTSGVYNEQFF. The CDR3 DNA reads TGTGCCAGCATCCTCACTAGCGGCGTATACAATGAGCAGTTCTTC. The rearrangement joins TRBV6-1 to TRBJ2-1, with 8 bases that match TRBD2. CDR1 is MNHNS and CDR2 is SASEGT in the germline V gene. The CDR3 has 15 amino acids. V lost 7 bases, J lost 4 bases, and 9 bases stayed unmatched.

The sample holds a few counts of this clonotype. The V and J genes are TRBV29-1 and TRBJ1-1; maybe TRBD1 (5 bases). Per the germline V gene, CDR1 is SQVTM and CDR2 is ANQGSEA. The CDR3 is made up of 12 amino acids. The ends were cut back, 8 bases at V and 11 bases at J, with 21 bases in the middle. Here the CDR3 DNA reads TGCAGCTGTTGGTTGGGGGAGTGGAGGGCTTTCTTT. It is translated as CSCWLGEWRAFF.

At least ten counts were recorded for this clonotype. The gene calls are TRBV5-1 and TRBJ2-7; 10 bases fit TRBD1. This CDR3 has 14 residues. The germline V gene encodes CDR1 SGHRS and CDR2 YFSETQ. With 6 bases clipped from V and 3 bases from J, the junction kept 6 bases outside the gene matches. The CDR3 reads CASTPGQGFYEQYF. The CDR3 region has the DNA TGCGCCAGCACACCGGGACAGGGGTTCTACGAGCAGTACTTC.

The chain carries TRBV2 and TRBJ2-1; 8 nucleotides line up with TRBD1. Trimming took 0 bases from V and 10 from J; bases not matched to a gene: 2. The CDR3 is 13 residues long. The germline CDR1 and CDR2 sequences are SNHLY and FYNNEI. CDR3 coding DNA: TGTGCCAGCAGTGAAGCCGGACAGGGCGAGCAGTTCTTC. Protein: CASSEAGQGEQFF.

The chain couples TRBV2 to TRBJ1-1, with no clear D. CDR1 SNHLY and CDR2 FYNNEI come from the germline V gene. This CDR3 contains 14 residues. V was trimmed by 7 bases and J by 2 bases, leaving 14 bases between them. The CDR3 nucleotides are TGTGCCAGCAAGTCGGTGGTCGGCAACACTGAAGCTTTCTTT. Translation: CASKSVVGNTEAFF.

The chain is built from TRBV24-1 and TRBJ2-5; D is uncertain. The CDR3 is 13 amino acids. V shed 4 bases and J shed 3 bases, with 8 bases lying between them. Germline lookup yields CDR1 KGHDR and CDR2 SFDVKD. CDR3 sequence: CATSEGNKETQYF. The CDR3 DNA sequence: TGTGCCACCAGTGAAGGAAACAAAGAGACCCAGTACTTC.

The chain links TRBV12-3 or TRBV12-4 to TRBJ2-1; D gene unclear. The CDR3 has 19 amino acids. V lost 5 bases, J lost 0 bases, and 23 bases lay in between. CDR3 in amino acids: CASSPQTNWRLSSYNEQFF. DNA of the CDR3: TGTGCCAGCAGTCCCCAGACCAACTGGAGACTGAGCTCCTACAATGAGCAGTTCTTC.

This chain joins TRBV6-2 or TRBV6-3 and TRBJ1-2; D ambiguous. The CDR3 is 13 residues long. V dropped 2 bases and J dropped 4 bases, with 8 bases sitting between them. Germline V lookup: CDR1 MNHEY, CDR2 SVGEGT. The CDR3 sequence is CASSYGPGYGYTF. In DNA form, the CDR3 reads TGTGCCAGCAGTTACGGACCGGGCTATGGCTACACCTTC.

The chain is built from TRBV7-8 and TRBJ2-2; D gene unclear. The V end was cut by 5 bases, the J end by 5 bases, with 12 bases between. Germline V lookup: CDR1 SGHVS, CDR2 FQNEAQ. The CDR3 length is 14 residues. The CDR3 loop is CASSLSVDTGELFF. Written as DNA, the CDR3 is TGTGCCAGCAGCCTCAGTGTAGATACCGGGGAGCTGTTTTTT. The full variable domain, in which reference TRBV7-8 and TRBJ2-2 provide the parts outside the CDR3, is GAGVSQSPRYKVAKRGQDVALRCDPISGHVSLFWYQQALGQGPEFLTYFQNEAQLDKSGLPSDRFFAERPEGSVSTLKIQRTQQEDSAVYLCASSLSVDTGELFFGEGSRLTVL.

This clonotype was observed a handful of times. CDR3 amino acids: CASSPSGQGYGYTF. CDR3 DNA: TGTGCCAGCAGCCCCTCCGGACAAGGCTATGGCTACACCTTC. V and J are TRBV3-1 and TRBJ1-2, with a possible D match to TRBD1 (5 bases). The V gene's germline CDR1 is LGHDT and CDR2 YNNKEL (reference sequence). The length of the CDR3 is 14 residues. The V gene lost 4 bases and the J gene lost 4 bases, with 13 bases spanning the gap.

The gene calls are TRBV25-1 and TRBJ2-2; D call uncertain. The CDR3 consists of 17 residues. Germline V gene lookup returns CDR1 MGHDK and CDR2 SYGVNS. With 3 bases removed from V and 0 bases from J, the gap between germline ends came to 14 bases. CDR3 loop: CASSDLGLSSNTGELFF. In DNA form, the CDR3 reads TGTGCCAGCAGTGACTTGGGTCTTTCCTCGAACACCGGGGAGCTGTTTTTT.

The sample holds many counts of this clonotype. V is TRBV28 and J is TRBJ2-1; 10 positions match TRBD2. Germline loops: CDR1 MDHEN, CDR2 SYDVKM. This CDR3 is 15 amino acids long. Trimming cost V 2 bases and J 7 bases; bases outside gene matches: 5. The CDR3 loop is CASSLASGGSNEQFF. CDR3 DNA: TGTGCCAGCAGTTTAGCTAGCGGGGGTAGTAATGAGCAGTTCTTC.

This chain connects TRBV7-9 to TRBJ2-5, with D hard to call. This CDR3 spans 14 amino acids. Germline values: CDR1 SEHNR, CDR2 FQNEAQ (reference sequence). The V end lost 5 bases, the J end lost 0 bases, and 10 bases lay between the germline ends. CDR3 nucleotide sequence: TGTGCCAGCAGCCATTCGACTGACCAAGAGACCCAGTACTTC. Protein: CASSHSTDQETQYF.

This clonotype was observed a few times. One end of the junction fails to match germline, which may point to a read error. This chain joins TRBV3-1 and TRBJ1-6, with D hard to call. Germline lookup yields CDR1 LGHDT and CDR2 YNNKEL (reference sequence). The CDR3 runs 12 residues. DNA of the CDR3: TGTCCCAGCAGCCAGCTGGTGTCACCCCTCCACTTT. Translating it yields CPSSQLVSPLHF.

This clonotype was seen repeatedly, ten times or more. CDR3: CATRGTAGFPGTGELFF. As DNA, the CDR3 is TGTGCCACCCGGGGAACAGCGGGGTTTCCGGGCACCGGGGAGCTGTTTTTT. The chain joins TRBV7-8 to TRBJ2-2; 7 bases are shared with TRBD2. The CDR3 totals 17 residues. Germline trimming cut 10 bases from V and 4 bases from J; bases unmatched to any gene: 18. The germline V gene encodes CDR1 SGHVS and CDR2 FQNEAQ.

This clonotype was detected ten times or more. The CDR3 DNA reads as TGTGCCAGCAGTTCTACGGACGGGGGAGGCGGGAACGAGCAGTACTTC. Encoded protein: CASSSTDGGGGNEQYF. The chain employs TRBV6-1 and TRBJ2-7, with a possible D match to TRBD2 (6 bases). The CDR3 runs 16 residues. Germline values: CDR1 MNHNS, CDR2 SASEGT. Trimming removed 5 bases at V and 5 bases at J, with 22 bases between.

This clonotype was counted ten times or more. V usage is TRBV11-2 and J usage is TRBJ2-7; D remains ambiguous. The CDR3 consists of 15 residues. Trimming stripped 2 bases from V and 0 bases from J, with 11 bases between. CDR1 SGHAT and CDR2 FQNNGV come from the germline V gene. This chain's CDR3 is CASSLFGLSSYEQYF. CDR3 DNA: TGTGCCAGCAGCTTATTTGGGCTTAGCTCCTACGAGCAGTACTTC.

The chain has TRBV11-1 and TRBJ2-7; D might be TRBD1 (6 bases). CDR3 length: 12 amino acids. Germline assignment: CDR1 SGHAT and CDR2 FQDESV (reference sequence). V lost 6 bases and J lost 6, with 12 bases in between. The chain's CDR3 is CASSFDRREQYF. CDR3 in DNA: TGTGCCAGCAGTTTTGACAGGCGCGAGCAGTACTTC.

The chain links TRBV12-3 or TRBV12-4 to TRBJ2-3; TRBD2 matches at 11 bases. V shed 5 bases and J 7 bases; nucleotides not matched to a gene: 8. The CDR3 loop spans 15 amino acids. The CDR3 bases are TGTGCCAGCAGTCCTGGGCCTAGCGGGGGGAATACGCAGTATTTT. Its translation is CASSPGPSGGNTQYF.

This clonotype was found a few times. The gene calls are TRBV2 and TRBJ1-2; D is ambiguous. The CDR3 runs to 11 residues. Trimming removed 4 bases from V and 6 bases from J, with 6 bases in between. In germline, CDR1 is SNHLY, CDR2 FYNNEI. The CDR3 DNA sequence: TGTGCCAGCAGTGTCTGGGATGGCTACACCTTC. Amino acids: CASSVWDGYTF.

This rearrangement joins TRBV3-1 to TRBJ1-5; a weak D match, TRBD1 (6 bases). Trimming took 0 bases from V and 9 from J, leaving 12 bases between them. Germline values: CDR1 LGHDT, CDR2 YNNKEL (reference sequence). The CDR3 runs 14 residues. The CDR3 here is CASSQDYRVAPQHF. CDR3 bases: TGTGCCAGCAGCCAAGATTACAGGGTCGCGCCCCAGCATTTT.